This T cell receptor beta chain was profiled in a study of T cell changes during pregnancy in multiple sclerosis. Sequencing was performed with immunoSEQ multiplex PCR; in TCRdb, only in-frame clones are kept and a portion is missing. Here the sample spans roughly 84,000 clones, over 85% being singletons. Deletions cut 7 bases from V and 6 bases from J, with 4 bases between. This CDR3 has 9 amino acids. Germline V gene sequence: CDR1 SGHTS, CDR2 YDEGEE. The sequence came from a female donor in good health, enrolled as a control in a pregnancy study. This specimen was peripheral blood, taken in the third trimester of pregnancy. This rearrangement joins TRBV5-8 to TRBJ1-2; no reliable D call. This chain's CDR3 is CASSDGYTF. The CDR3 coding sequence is TGTGCCAGCTCCGATGGCTACACCTTC.